Listed here are 22 T cell receptor beta chains from one sample, sequenced in a study of tumor-infiltrating lymphocytes in oesophageal squamous cell carcinoma. TCRdb independently ran MiXCR on the PCR reads; one entry per CDR3 protein. The profile covers 10,000 or so distinct CDR3 sequences, with approximately 59% appearing a single time and over 30% taken by the ten largest. Material for sequencing was esophageal tumor tissue. All receptors derive from a female donor with esophageal squamous cell carcinoma.

The chain recombines TRBV7-6 with TRBJ2-5, with a weak D call TRBD2 (6 bases). The J call is in doubt because the DNA end fits TRBJ2-7 better. The CDR3 loop spans 17 amino acids. Looked up from germline, CDR1 is SGHVS and CDR2 is FNYEAQ. Here the CDR3 DNA reads TGTGCCAGCAGCTTAGAGACGGAGGGGAGGAACCCCTACGAGCAGTACTTC. The encoded protein is CASSLETEGRNPYEQYF.

The DNA of the CDR3 is TGTGCCAGCAGCTCGTGGAGTAGTCTCGGGAATGAGCAGTTCTTC. This codes for CASSSWSSLGNEQFF. V and J are TRBV7-6 and TRBJ2-5, with no clear D. The J call may be incorrect, as the DNA end agrees better with TRBJ2-1. This CDR3 region has 15 residues. Germline values: CDR1 SGHVS, CDR2 FNYEAQ.

In this sample, this clonotype turned up many times. The J gene is TRBJ2-7, the V gene TRBV5-1; 10 bases map to TRBD1. Germline CDR1 is SGHRS and CDR2 is YFSETQ. The CDR3 has 14 residues. The J segment lost 3 bases and the V segment lost 6 bases, leaving 6 bases of the junction unmatched. CDR3 in amino acids: CASTETGGNYEQYF. The CDR3 DNA reads as TGCGCCAGCACCGAGACAGGGGGCAACTACGAGCAGTACTTC. The full variable domain, its missing parts supplied by reference TRBV5-1 and TRBJ2-7, is KAGVTQTPRYLIKTRGQQVTLSCSPISGHRSVSWYQQTPGQGLQFLFEYFSETQRNKGNFPGRFSGRQFSNSRSEMNVSTLELGDSALYLCASTETGGNYEQYFGPGTRLTVT.

V is TRBV5-3 and J is TRBJ2-5; 14 bases are a match to TRBD2. The end of the DNA aligns better with TRBJ2-7, so the J call may be wrong. TRBV5-3 is an ORF, and what it does is uncertain. The CDR3 is made up of 16 amino acids. The CDR3 DNA reads as TGTGCCAGCAGCGTGGGACTAGCGGGAGTCGGCTACGAGCAGTACTTC. Encoded protein: CASSVGLAGVGYEQYF.

This clonotype was observed once. One end of the junction is discordant with germline, which a read error may explain. This sequence joins TRBV7-6 and TRBJ2-4; D call uncertain. The DNA end is more similar to TRBJ2-1, so the J call may be wrong. Germline values: CDR1 SGHVS, CDR2 FNYEAQ. The CDR3 is 14 amino acids. The CDR3 loop reads CASSLSGYSNEQFF. CDR3 in DNA: TGTGCTAGCAGCTTATCTGGATACTCCAATGAGCAGTTCTTC.

The chain links TRBV6-6 to TRBJ2-3; D assignment may be TRBD1 or TRBD2 (5 bases each). Trimming pared 7 bases from V and 4 bases from J, leaving 18 bases between. This CDR3 region has 15 residues. In germline, CDR1 is MNHNY, CDR2 SVGAGI (reference sequence). The DNA for the CDR3 is TGTGCCAGCAAGGGGATTAAAGGCGGGTCAGATACGCAGTATTTT. Its translation is CASKGIKGGSDTQYF.

The chain combines TRBV7-3 with TRBJ2-1, with 15 positions matching TRBD2. Per germline, CDR1 SGHTA and CDR2 FQGTGA. This CDR3 comprises 19 residues. The V and J ends lost 0 bases and 0 bases, in that order; junction bases with no gene match: 3. CDR3 sequence reads: CASSLTGTSGRYSYNEQFF. The CDR3 coding sequence is TGTGCCAGCAGCTTAACCGGGACTAGCGGGAGGTACTCCTACAATGAGCAGTTCTTC.

This clonotype came up many times. V is TRBV6-1 and J is TRBJ2-3, with TRBD2 matching over 16 bases. This CDR3 is built from 16 residues. Germline V gives CDR1 MNHNS, CDR2 SASEGT. With V trimmed by 5 bases and J by 6 bases, 5 bases remained unmatched. CDR3 sequence (DNA): TGTGCCAGCAGTCAGGGACTAGCGGGGGGGGGGGATACGCAGTATTTT. It encodes CASSQGLAGGGDTQYF.

This clonotype was counted at least ten times. CDR3 amino acids: CASSLPRVVGGNEQFF. CDR3 sequence (DNA): TGTGCCAGCAGCTTACCGCGAGTGGTGGGGGGGAATGAGCAGTTCTTC. The chain joins TRBV7-2 to TRBJ2-1, with TRBD2 matching over 7 bases. Trimming at V came to 2 bases and at J to 7 bases, leaving 11 bases not matched to a gene. CDR1 and CDR2 from the germline V gene are SGHTA and FQGNSA. This CDR3 has 16 amino acids.

The V and J genes are TRBV12-3 or TRBV12-4 and TRBJ2-1; perhaps D is TRBD1 or TRBD2 (5 bases each). The closer fit of TRBJ2-7 to the DNA end suggests the J call may be wrong. The CDR3 contains 12 residues. CDR3 loop: CASSRDDLEQYF. DNA of the CDR3: TGTGCCAGCAGCCGGGACGACCTTGAGCAGTACTTC.

This clonotype counts as medium-sized. The chain is built from TRBV4-1 and TRBJ1-1, with a possible D match to TRBD1 (6 bases). The V end lost 4 bases, the J end lost 8 bases, and 14 bases lay between the germline ends. The CDR3 is made up of 13 amino acids. Germline CDR1 is MGHRA and CDR2 is YSYEKL. CDR3 region: CASSLGRGGEAFF. CDR3 coding DNA: TGCGCCAGCAGCCTAGGGAGGGGGGGAGAAGCTTTCTTT.

This clonotype was seen a few times. One end of the junction varies from germline; a read error may be responsible. The V and J genes are TRBV7-2 and TRBJ2-7, with TRBD2 matching 15 bases. This CDR3 region has 16 residues. The germline CDR1 and CDR2 sequences are SGHTA and FQGNSA. CDR3 loop: CASSLGLAGGRYEQYF. The CDR3 DNA follows: TGTGCCAGCAGCTTGGGACTAGCGGGGGGACGTTACGAGCAGTACTTT.

Points on this clonotype: The CDR3 carries no conserved terminal phenylalanine or tryptophan, so it likely arises from a read error. Because the CDR3's place on the DNA is in doubt, the DNA is left out and the CDR3 is given as listed by TCRdb. V and J are TRBV10-2 and TRBJ2-5; TRBD1, the table's D call, was not compared with the DNA. The length of the CDR3 is 15 amino acids, counting both ends. The germline V gene has CDR1 WSHSY and CDR2 SAAADI. The chain's CDR3 is CASSPGPRYGYTFGS.

This chain links TRBV11-2 with TRBJ1-2, with 9 nucleotides matching TRBD1. CDR1 is SGHAT, CDR2 FQNNGV, per germline. V was clipped by 4 bases and J by 6 bases; unmatched bases: 3. There are 13 residues in the CDR3. The CDR3 nucleotides read TGTGCCAGCAGCTCCGGGACAGGGAATGGCTACACCTTC. It encodes CASSSGTGNGYTF.

V is TRBV2 and J is TRBJ1-4; D possibly corresponds to TRBD1 (5 bases). There are 15 residues in the CDR3. Germline V lookup: CDR1 SNHLY, CDR2 FYNNEI. V was trimmed by 4 bases and J by 2 bases, leaving 11 bases between them. This CDR3 is CASSGIGGTNEKLFF. The CDR3 DNA reads as TGTGCCAGCAGTGGGATTGGGGGTACTAATGAAAAACTGTTTTTT.

J is TRBJ2-1 and V is TRBV6-6; a possible D gene is TRBD2 (5 bases). The CDR3 consists of 14 residues. Trimming stripped 2 bases from V and 7 bases from J, with 12 bases between. Per the germline V gene, CDR1 is MNHNY and CDR2 is SVGAGI (reference sequence). DNA for the CDR3: TGTGCCAGCAGTTACGTTGGAGGAGTGAATGAGCAGTTCTTC. Translated, it gives CASSYVGGVNEQFF.

The chain employs TRBV7-2 and TRBJ1-1; D is perhaps TRBD1 (6 bases). Germline V gene sequence: CDR1 SGHTA, CDR2 FQGNSA. The V and J ends lost 1 base and 6 bases respectively, with 12 bases between them. The CDR3 has 14 residues. CDR3 DNA sequence: TGTGCCAGCAGCTTAGACAGGGATACCGCTGAAGCTTTCTTT. Protein product: CASSLDRDTAEAFF.

With regard to this clonotype: Because the CDR3 is missing its conserved closing phenylalanine or tryptophan, this is likely a read error. It is unclear where the CDR3 begins or ends on the DNA, so no DNA is shown, and the CDR3 is as TCRdb lists it. The V and J genes are TRBV11-3 and TRBJ2-4. Germline V gene data show CDR1 as SGHNT and CDR2 as YENEEA. The CDR3 is 8 amino acids long, termini counted. CDR3 amino acids: CASSLEGS.

The chain is built from TRBV6-5 and TRBJ2-5, with 9 bases matching TRBD1. The tail of the sequence fits TRBJ2-1 better, so the J call may be wrong. The CDR3 is 14 amino acids. Germline loops: CDR1 MNHEY, CDR2 SVGAGI. The CDR3 DNA reads TGTGCCAGCTTGAGACAGGGGGGTTACAATGAGCAGTTCTTC. Its protein is CASLRQGGYNEQFF.

The V gene is TRBV6-2 or TRBV6-3, the J gene TRBJ2-1, with unresolved D. The better agreement between TRBJ2-7 and the DNA end casts doubt on the J call. The CDR3 has 12 amino acids. Germline V CDR1 and CDR2: MNHEY, SVGEGT. DNA for the CDR3: TGTGCCAGCACTGGGTCCGTATACGAGCAGTACTTC. Translated: CASTGSVYEQYF.

This chain uses TRBV25-1 with TRBJ2-7; 7 bases are a match to TRBD1. The CDR3 has 13 residues. Germline V lookup: CDR1 MGHDK, CDR2 SYGVNS. J lost 7 bases, V lost 8 bases, and 11 bases had no gene match. CDR3 protein: CASSKQGMGEQYF. The CDR3 region has the DNA TGTGCCAGCTCCAAACAGGGGATGGGGGAGCAGTACTTC.

This clonotype was counted only a few times. As DNA, the CDR3 is TGTGCCAGCAGTCAGACTAGCGCGGCCGGGGAGCTGTTTTTT. Protein product: CASSQTSAAGELFF. The chain employs TRBV28 and TRBJ2-2, with 8 nucleotides matching TRBD2. Germline trimming cut 5 bases from V and 6 bases from J; bases unmatched to any gene: 5. The germline CDR1 and CDR2 sequences are MDHEN and SYDVKM. The CDR3 has 14 amino acids.